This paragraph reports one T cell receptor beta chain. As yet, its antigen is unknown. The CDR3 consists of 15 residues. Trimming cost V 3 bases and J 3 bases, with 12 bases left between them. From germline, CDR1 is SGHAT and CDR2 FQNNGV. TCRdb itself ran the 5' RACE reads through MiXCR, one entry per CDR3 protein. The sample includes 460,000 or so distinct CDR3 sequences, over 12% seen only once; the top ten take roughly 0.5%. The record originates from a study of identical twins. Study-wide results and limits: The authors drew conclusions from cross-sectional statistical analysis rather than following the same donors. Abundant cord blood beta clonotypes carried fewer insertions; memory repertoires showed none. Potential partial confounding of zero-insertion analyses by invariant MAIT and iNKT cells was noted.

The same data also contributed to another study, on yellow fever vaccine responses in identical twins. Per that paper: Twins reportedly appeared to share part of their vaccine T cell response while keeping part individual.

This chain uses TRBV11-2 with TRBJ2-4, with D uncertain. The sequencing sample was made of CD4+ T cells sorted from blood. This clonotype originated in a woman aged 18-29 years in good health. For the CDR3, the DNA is TGTGCCAGCAGCTTCGGTCAGGTCGTCAAAAACATTCAGTACTTC. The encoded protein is CASSFGQVVKNIQYF.